This T cell receptor beta chain was recorded in a study of cytomegalovirus exposure and HLA in healthy donors. General study results and limits: One later analysis, an examination of the 120 validation repertoires, found that first-cohort TCR clusters tended to co-occur in them. Cytomegalovirus association was assigned to approximately 160 TCR beta chains.

Libraries were prepared by immunoSEQ multiplex PCR; TCRdb keeps only in-frame clonotypes and omits some of them. The data contain just over 80,000 clones, 95% to 96% of them singletons. As regards this clone: Its antigen is currently unknown.

The sequence was collected from a woman aged 18-30 years in good health and CMV-seronegative. Sequenced material: PBMCs.

The CDR3 DNA is TGTGCCAGCAGCTTGACAAGCAATCAGCCCCAGCATTTT. Translation gives CASSLTSNQPQHF. The gene calls are TRBV7-6 and TRBJ1-5; D gene ambiguous. Trimming shortened V by 3 bases and J by 1 base, and 4 bases separated the two germline ends. The length of the CDR3 is 13 residues. CDR1 and CDR2 (germline): SGHVS, FNYEAQ.